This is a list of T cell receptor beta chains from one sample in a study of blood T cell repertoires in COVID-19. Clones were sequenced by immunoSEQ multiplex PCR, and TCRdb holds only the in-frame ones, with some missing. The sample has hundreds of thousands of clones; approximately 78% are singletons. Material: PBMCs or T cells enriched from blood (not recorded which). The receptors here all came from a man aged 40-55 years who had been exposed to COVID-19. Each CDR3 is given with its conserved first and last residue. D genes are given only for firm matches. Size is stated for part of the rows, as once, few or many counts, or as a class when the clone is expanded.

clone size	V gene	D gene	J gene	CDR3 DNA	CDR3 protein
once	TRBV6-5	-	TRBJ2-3	TGTGCCACAGAATTCACAGATACGCAGTATTTT	CATEFTDTQYF
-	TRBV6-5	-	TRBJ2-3	TGTGCCAGCAGTTACCGCAGGGGTTCCACAGATACGCAGTATTTT	CASSYRRGSTDTQYF
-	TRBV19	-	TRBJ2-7	TGTGCCAGGGACCAAGCCAGGGGCTCCTACGAGCAGTACTTC	CARDQARGSYEQYF
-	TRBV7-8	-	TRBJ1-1	TGTGCCCTCCGAGGCGTGGAGAACACTGAAGCTTTCTTT	CALRGVENTEAFF
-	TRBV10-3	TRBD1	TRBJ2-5	TGTGCCATCAGTGAGTCGACAGGGGAAGAGACCCAGTACTTC	CAISESTGEETQYF
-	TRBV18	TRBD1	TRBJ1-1	TGTGCCAGCTCACCCTACCCCGGACAGGGGGGCACTGAAGCTTTCTTT	CASSPYPGQGGTEAFF
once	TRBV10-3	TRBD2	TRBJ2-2	TGTGCCGCAACTAGCGGGAGGGCGTCCGGGGAGCTGTTTTTT	CAATSGRASGELFF
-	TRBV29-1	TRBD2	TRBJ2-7	TGCAGCGTTGGGATGTGGGGGGGATTTGAGGAGCAGTACTTC	CSVGMWGGFEEQYF
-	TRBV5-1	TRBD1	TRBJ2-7	TGCGCCAGCAGCAGTTGGCTTGACAGGGGCCCCTTGGAGCAGTACTTC	CASSSWLDRGPLEQYF
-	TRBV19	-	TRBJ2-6	TGTGCCAGTAGCGCAAGGACCCCTCGGGAGTCTGGGGCCAACGTCCTGACTTTC	CASSARTPRESGANVLTF
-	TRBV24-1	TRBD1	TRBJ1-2	TGTGCCACCAGTGACCCAGACAGGGCTGGAGGCTACACCTTC	CATSDPDRAGGYTF
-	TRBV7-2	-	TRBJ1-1	TGTGCCAGCAGCCCCCCGGGTCCTTTTGAAGCTTTCTTT	CASSPPGPFEAFF
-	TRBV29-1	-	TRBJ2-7	TGCAGCGTTGTCAGGTTTAGGGGTAACTACGAGCAGTACTTC	CSVVRFRGNYEQYF
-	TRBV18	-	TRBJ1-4	TGTGCCAGCTCACCACGGGCAGAACCTAATGAAAAACTGTTTTTT	CASSPRAEPNEKLFF
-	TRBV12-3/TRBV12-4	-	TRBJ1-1	TGTGCCAGCAGCCTGGGACTGGCCACTGAAGCTTTCTTT	CASSLGLATEAFF
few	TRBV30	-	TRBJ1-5	TGTGCCTGGAGTGGGACACTTTATAGCAATCAGCCCCAGCATTTT	CAWSGTLYSNQPQHF
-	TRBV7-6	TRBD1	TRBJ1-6	TGTGCCAGCAGCCCCCTGCCGGGACAGGGGAATAATTCACCCCTCCACTTT	CASSPLPGQGNNSPLHF
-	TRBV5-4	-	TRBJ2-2	TGTGCCAGCAGCTTGGGGCGGGGGCGCGCCACCGGGGAGCTGTTTTTT	CASSLGRGRATGELFF
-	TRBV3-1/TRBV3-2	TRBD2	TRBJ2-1	TGTGCCTGCAACCGCGGGGGCTCCTACAATGAGCAGTTCTTC	CACNRGGSYNEQFF
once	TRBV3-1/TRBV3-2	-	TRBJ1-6	TGTGCCAGCAGCCCGGACACGGTTTCACCCCTCCACTTT	CASSPDTVSPLHF
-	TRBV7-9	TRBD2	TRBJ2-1	TGTGCCAGCAGCTCCGGACTAGCGCGCAATGAGCAGTTCTTC	CASSSGLARNEQFF
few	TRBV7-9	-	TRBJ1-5	TGTGCCAGCAGCTTAGGATCGGGGGGGCTTGGTAATCAGCCCCAGCATTTT	CASSLGSGGLGNQPQHF
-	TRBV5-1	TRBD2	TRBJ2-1	TGCGCCAGCACCTCGGGACTAGCGAGCTCCTACAATGAGCAGTTCTTC	CASTSGLASSYNEQFF
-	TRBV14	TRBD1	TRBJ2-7	TGTGCCAGCAGCCAAGGGGGGGGACAGGGAGGTCCCATCGAGCAGTACTTC	CASSQGGGQGGPIEQYF
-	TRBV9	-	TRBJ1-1	TGTGCCAGCAGCGCGCCTAAATCCTTTCGGGGGGGCACTGAAGCTTTCTTT	CASSAPKSFRGGTEAFF
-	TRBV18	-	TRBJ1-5	TGTGCCAGCTCACCCCAGCAGGGTAGCAATCAGCCCCAGCATTTT	CASSPQQGSNQPQHF
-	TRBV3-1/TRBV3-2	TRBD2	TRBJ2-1	TGTGCCAGCAGCCAAGTCGCGGGAGCTGGTAACAATGAGCAGTTCTTC	CASSQVAGAGNNEQFF
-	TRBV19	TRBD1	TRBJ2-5	TGTGCCAGTAGTACCCAGGGGGTACAAGAGACCCAGTACTTC	CASSTQGVQETQYF
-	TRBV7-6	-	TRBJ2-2	TGTGCCAGCAGCTTAGCTGCCGTTGACAGAAACACCGGGGAGCTGTTTTTT	CASSLAAVDRNTGELFF
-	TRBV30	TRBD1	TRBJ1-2	TGTGCCTGGGAGGTTGGGACAGAAAATGGCTACACCTTC	CAWEVGTENGYTF
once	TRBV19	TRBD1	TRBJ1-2	TGTGCCAGTCGGGACAGCTATGGCTACACCTTC	CASRDSYGYTF
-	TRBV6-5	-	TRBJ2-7	TGTGCCAGCAGGAGGAGTCCTTTGAGCTCCTACGAGCAGTACTTC	CASRRSPLSSYEQYF
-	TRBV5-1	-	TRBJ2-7	TGCGCCAGCAGCTTGGCCTGGAGGCCGAGCAAGGGCGAGCAGTACTTC	CASSLAWRPSKGEQYF
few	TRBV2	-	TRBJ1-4	TGTGCCAGCAGTGAGACCGGGGGAGATGAAAAACTGTTTTTT	CASSETGGDEKLFF
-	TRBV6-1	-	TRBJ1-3	TGTGCCAGCAGTGAACTATTAGGGGTTGGAAACACCATATATTTT	CASSELLGVGNTIYF
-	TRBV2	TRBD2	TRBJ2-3	TGTGCCAGCAGAGGGGCTAGCGGCTTCGAGGATACGCAGTATTTT	CASRGASGFEDTQYF
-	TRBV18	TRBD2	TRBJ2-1	TGTGCCAGCTCACCTCCGGGACTAGCGGTTTACAATGAGCAGTTCTTC	CASSPPGLAVYNEQFF
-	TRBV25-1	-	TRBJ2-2	TGTGCCAGCAGGACCCACAGGGCTGCCGGGGAGCTGTTTTTT	CASRTHRAAGELFF
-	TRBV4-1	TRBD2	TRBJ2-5	TGCGCCAGCAGCCAAGATCTCGAGCGGGAGTTTTATAGGGAGACCCAGTACTTC	CASSQDLEREFYRETQYF
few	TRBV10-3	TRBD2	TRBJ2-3	TGTGCCATCAGAGAGAGCGGGAGGGCCTTCCCCCCCCCAGATACGCAGTATTTT	CAIRESGRAFPPPDTQYF
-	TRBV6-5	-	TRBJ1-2	TGTGCCAGTCTTGGGCCGGACTATGGCTACACCTTC	CASLGPDYGYTF
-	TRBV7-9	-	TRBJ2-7	TGTGCCAGCAGCCTCACAAGGAGTGAGCAGTACTTC	CASSLTRSEQYF
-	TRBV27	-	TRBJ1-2	TGTGCCAGCAGCTCCTACCAGGGTGGCTACACCTTC	CASSSYQGGYTF
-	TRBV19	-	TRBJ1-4	TGTGCCAGTAGCCTTCGACAGGAAAGGAATGAAAAACTGTTTTTT	CASSLRQERNEKLFF
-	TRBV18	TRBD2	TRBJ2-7	TGTGCCAGCTCACAGAGCGGGAGTTTGGTCCACGAGCAGTACTTC	CASSQSGSLVHEQYF
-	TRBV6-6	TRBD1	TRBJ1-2	TGTGCCAGCAGTTCTCAGGGGGCTCAAGGCTACACCTTC	CASSSQGAQGYTF
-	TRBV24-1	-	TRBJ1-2	TGTGCCACCAGTGATTTATTTAGTAAGACAGACAAAAACTATGGCTACACCTTC	CATSDLFSKTDKNYGYTF
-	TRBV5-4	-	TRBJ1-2	TGTGCCAGCAGCTTGGACAGTGACTATGGCTACACCTTC	CASSLDSDYGYTF
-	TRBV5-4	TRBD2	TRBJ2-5	TGTGCCAGCAGCCCCCGACTAGCGGGAGTGGGAGAGACCCAGTACTTC	CASSPRLAGVGETQYF
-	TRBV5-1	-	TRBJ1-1	TGCGCCAGCAGCTTGGGGCAGGGGAGTTGGTCGGACACTGAAGCTTTCTTT	CASSLGQGSWSDTEAFF
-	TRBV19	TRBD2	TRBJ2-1	TGTGCCAGTAGTATTTTTGCGGGAGGGCATGAGCAGTTCTTC	CASSIFAGGHEQFF